These T cell receptor beta chains were read from a single sample in a study of technical replicates of blood from a few donors. Profiling relied on immunoSEQ multiplex PCR, and the TCRdb table lists in-frame clones only, not all of them. Here the sample spans about 82,000 clones, 94% being singletons. Sequencing was done on a sample of T cells isolated from PBMCs. The receptors originated from a human donor in good health. Both conserved end residues are part of each CDR3. The D gene is left open where the match is weak. A clone size is listed for some rows: how often the clone was seen (once, few, many), or a class if it is expanded.

D gene,clone size,V gene,J gene,CDR3 DNA,CDR3 protein
TRBD1,.,TRBV25-1,TRBJ1-2,TGTGCCAGCAGTGCCGGGACAGCCTATGGCTACACCTTC,CASSAGTAYGYTF
TRBD2,.,TRBV25-1,TRBJ2-7,TGTGCCAGCCAGGGTAGCGGGAGGGGGAACGAGCAGTACTTC,CASQGSGRGNEQYF
TRBD1,.,TRBV5-6,TRBJ1-2,TGTGCCAGCAGCTTGCGGGACAGGGGGTGGGTGAGAGGCTACACCTTC,CASSLRDRGWVRGYTF
.,.,TRBV27,TRBJ1-2,TGTGCCAGCAGTTTATCGATGGCAGGGGACTATGGCTACACCTTC,CASSLSMAGDYGYTF
.,.,TRBV7-9,TRBJ1-5,TGTGCCAGCAGCTCAGGGGATCAGCCCCAGCATTTT,CASSSGDQPQHF
.,few,TRBV7-6,TRBJ1-1,TGTGCCAGCAGCTTAGTACTAGAGAGAATGAACACTGAAGCTTTCTTT,CASSLVLERMNTEAFF
.,.,TRBV5-4,TRBJ2-7,TGTGCCAGCAGCTTGGTGGCTAGTTCTAACGAGCAGTACTTC,CASSLVASSNEQYF
.,.,TRBV7-8,TRBJ2-7,TGTGCCAGCAGCACCCTAGCGCCGTACTACGAGCAGTACTTC,CASSTLAPYYEQYF
TRBD1,few,TRBV7-3,TRBJ1-2,TGTGCCAGCAGCCACCCAGGGGGCGGTGGCTACACCTTC,CASSHPGGGGYTF
TRBD1,.,TRBV27,TRBJ2-1,TGTGCCAGCAGTTTAGACACAGGGGGTAGGAATGAGCAGTTCTTC,CASSLDTGGRNEQFF
.,.,TRBV28,TRBJ2-7,TGTGCCAGCAGCCGGGGGAGCTCCTACGAGCAGTACTTC,CASSRGSSYEQYF
TRBD1,.,TRBV11-3,TRBJ2-7,TGTGCCAGCAGACCGACAGGGGACTACGAGCAGTACTTC,CASRPTGDYEQYF
.,.,TRBV19,TRBJ2-7,TGTGCCAGTAGTATGGGGGACACAGACTACGAGCAGTACTTC,CASSMGDTDYEQYF
TRBD1,.,TRBV5-4,TRBJ2-3,TGTGCCAGCAGCCTGAGGACAGGATACACAGATACGCAGTATTTT,CASSLRTGYTDTQYF
TRBD1,.,TRBV7-3,TRBJ2-5,TGTGCCAGCAGCTTATTCGGACAGGGGGGAGAGACCCAGTACTTC,CASSLFGQGGETQYF
.,.,TRBV28,TRBJ2-7,TGTGCCAGCAGCCCACTAGGGCCAAGGAGGGAGCAGTACTTC,CASSPLGPRREQYF
TRBD2,.,TRBV7-6,TRBJ2-5,TGTGCCAGCAGCCCGGCAATAGCGGGAGGACGGGAGACCCAGTACTTC,CASSPAIAGGRETQYF